This T cell receptor beta chain comes out of a study of blood T cell repertoires in COVID-19. Across the study: Collection of acute and convalescent COVID-19 samples took place in the United States, Italy and Spain. T cells, B-cell-depleted T cells, or PBMCs supplied cDNA or gDNA.

Authors' processing steps: Using reference gene primer amplification, nucleated cell counts were estimated. The protocol was immunoSEQ multiplex PCR, while the TCRdb copy is restricted to in-frame clones and leaves out a portion. V and J calls plus clone size are reproduced from that table; the DNA served to infer D and trimming. The sample holds 200,000 to 250,000 clones, roughly 85% seen once. The germline V gene has CDR1 GTSNPN and CDR2 SVGIG (reference sequence). Trimming took 2 bases from V and 9 from J, leaving 14 bases between them. The CDR3 contains 14 residues. Recovery among Cohort 3 donors was established by two negative PCRs, clearance, or symptom resolution.

Sequenced: PBMCs or T cells enriched from blood (not recorded which). The rearrangement uses TRBV30 and TRBJ1-6; D is undetermined. The sequence was collected from a man younger than 40 who had recovered from COVID-19. CDR3 DNA sequence: TGTGCCTGGAGTCTCGGACTGGAGCGTTCACCCCTCCACTTT. It is translated as CAWSLGLERSPLHF.